The 11 T cell receptor beta chains presented below share a single source sample, sequenced in a study of blood T cell repertoires in COVID-19. Sequencing used immunoSEQ multiplex PCR; TCRdb keeps in-frame clones, though not all of them. Altogether just under 70,000 clones are present, just over 85% being singletons, with the ten largest covering 7% to 8.5%. The sample consisted of peripheral blood. All receptors come from a man under 40 with acute or convalescent COVID-19.

This clone was counted once. V is TRBV9 and J is TRBJ2-1; TRBD2 agrees at 10 bases. J gave up 6 bases and V 0 bases, and 12 bases lay outside the gene matches. Germline CDR1 SGDLS, CDR2 YYNGEE. This CDR3 has 18 amino acids. CDR3 amino acids: CASSVAPREREGRNEQFF. DNA for the CDR3: TGTGCCAGCAGCGTAGCCCCCCGAGAGCGGGAGGGCCGCAATGAGCAGTTCTTC.

CDR3 sequence reads: CSAPQGETQYF. The CDR3 bases are TGCAGTGCTCCACAGGGGGAGACCCAGTACTTC. The V and J genes are TRBV20-1 and TRBJ2-5; 7 nucleotides match TRBD1. The CDR3 loop spans 11 amino acids. Per germline, CDR1 DFQATT and CDR2 SNEGSKA (reference sequence). Germline trimming cut 5 bases from V and 5 bases from J; bases unmatched to any gene: 2.

The chain joins TRBV19 to TRBJ2-1; D is possibly TRBD1 (6 bases). Germline V lookup: CDR1 LNHDA, CDR2 SQIVND (reference sequence). The CDR3 is made up of 20 amino acids. V gave up 6 bases and J gave up 0 bases, with 27 bases separating them. CDR3 residues: CASRPLQLPGQLSSYNEQFF. As DNA, the CDR3 is TGTGCCAGTAGACCCCTACAGCTACCGGGACAACTGAGCTCCTACAATGAGCAGTTCTTC.

This chain connects TRBV4-1 to TRBJ1-5; D uncertain. Trimming cost V 0 bases and J 10 bases, with 10 bases left between them. Germline V gene lookup returns CDR1 MGHRA and CDR2 YSYEKL. CDR3 length: 13 residues. CDR3 bases: TGCGCCAGCAGCCAAGAAGTTGGCCGACCCCAGCATTTT. Its protein is CASSQEVGRPQHF.

The chain recombines TRBV5-6 with TRBJ2-3; the D is unclear. From germline, CDR1 is SGHDT and CDR2 YYEEEE. CDR3 length equals 11 residues. Trimming took off 6 bases at V and 4 bases at J, with 6 bases between the two ends. The CDR3 here is CASMYADTQYF. The CDR3 DNA is TGTGCCAGCATGTATGCAGATACGCAGTATTTT.

The rearrangement uses TRBV6-5 and TRBJ2-6; D remains unclear. The germline gives CDR1 MNHEY, CDR2 SVGAGI. The CDR3 is 13 amino acids. V was trimmed by 6 bases and J by 1 base, leaving 4 bases between them. This chain's CDR3 is CASSVSGANVLTF. As DNA, the CDR3 is TGTGCCAGCAGCGTTTCTGGGGCCAACGTCCTGACTTTC.

This chain connects TRBV7-3 to TRBJ2-2; possibly TRBD2 for D (6 bases). V was cut by 4 bases and J by 6 bases, with 12 bases left in between. Germline V gene lookup returns CDR1 SGHTA and CDR2 FQGTGA. CDR3 size: 14 residues. The chain's CDR3 is CASSSGGGSGELFF. The CDR3 nucleotides read TGTGCCAGCAGCTCCGGTGGGGGGTCCGGGGAGCTGTTTTTT.

The chain carries TRBV25-1 and TRBJ2-7; 8 nucleotides line up with TRBD2. The CDR3 totals 18 residues. CDR1 and CDR2 from the germline V gene are MGHDK and SYGVNS. Trimming took 2 bases from V and 5 from J; bases not matched to a gene: 17. The DNA for the CDR3 is TGTGCCAGCAGTGAAACACTTTCTTACAGCGGGAGTTTCCACGAGCAGTACTTC. Protein sequence: CASSETLSYSGSFHEQYF.

Regarding this clone: The sample contains more than one DNA sequence encoding this CDR3. The gene calls are TRBV5-1 and TRBJ2-1; D gene uncertain. The ends were cut back, 0 bases at V and 0 bases at J, with 7 bases in the middle. The CDR3 sequence is 15 residues long. Germline CDR1 SGHRS, CDR2 YFSETQ. This chain's CDR3 is CASSLDLSSYNEQFF. The DNA for the CDR3 is TGCGCCAGCAGCTTGGACCTCAGCTCCTACAATGAGCAGTTCTTC.

This chain joins TRBV7-3 and TRBJ2-2; TRBD2 matches 9 bases. The CDR3 covers 16 residues. V lost 5 bases and J lost 10; bases outside the gene matches: 14. Germline V lookup: CDR1 SGHTA, CDR2 FQGTGA. The CDR3 DNA reads TGTGCCAGCAGCCCCAGTAGGGCTAGCGGGGCCGAGGAGCTGTTTTTT. Translated, it gives CASSPSRASGAEELFF.

The chain has TRBV30 and TRBJ2-2; D not resolved. V lost 4 bases to trimming and J lost 2 bases, with 5 bases between them. Germline V gives CDR1 GTSNPN, CDR2 SVGIG (reference sequence). The CDR3 is made up of 12 amino acids. Written as DNA, the CDR3 is TGTGCCTGGACTTTAAACACCGGGGAGCTGTTTTTT. It translates to CAWTLNTGELFF. The whole variable domain, filled in from reference TRBV30 and TRBJ2-2, reads SQTIHQWPATLVQPVGSPLSLECTVEGTSNPNLYWYRQAAGRGLQLLFYSVGIGQISSEVPQNLSASRPQDRQFILSSKKLLLSDSGFYLCAWTLNTGELFFGEGSRLTVL.